This T cell receptor beta chain was obtained from a study of T cell repertoires in cytomegalovirus infection. Study details: Indications of both CMV infection and matching HLA type were provided by public TCR beta signatures.

Germline CDR1 reads DFQATT; CDR2 reads SNEGSKA (reference sequence). J gave up 7 bases and V 6 bases, and 14 bases lay outside the gene matches. The CDR3 spans 14 residues. Points on this clonotype: The antigen remains undetermined.

Each CDR3 protein gets one entry after TCRdb re-called the reads with MiXCR. The sample shows about 320,000 distinct CDR3 sequences, 9.5% of them seen only once. Findings and limits, study-wide: Summed frequency of public TCR beta families distinguished CMV carriers with the relevant HLA. Predominance within the ex vivo response was attributable to HLA-C-restricted CMV-specific TCR beta clonotypes.

Input material: PBMCs. This chain links TRBV20-1 with TRBJ2-7, with 8 bases that match TRBD2. The receptor's source is a human donor in good health (CMV status not recorded). Some clones in this sample may be carry-over from other donors' samples. The DNA of the CDR3 is TGCAGTGCGTCCCGGGCCCCCCGGGGGGGAGAGCAGTACTTC. This translates into CSASRAPRGGEQYF.